Below are 5 T cell receptor beta chains sequenced from a single sample in a study of shared clonotypes between healthy human individuals (TCRdb year 2020). CD8 naive samples were obtained by positive selection for CCR7 among CD45RO-negative cells, yielding a CD45RA+CCR7+ population from which TemRA cells were excluded. The method behind the library was the immunoSEQ multiplex PCR assay. TCRdb limited this immuneACCESS table to in-frame rearrangements with V and J called. A share of clones is missing; checked studies link under half to unresolved V genes, and the rest is unexplained. Recorded for this sample are roughly 2,000,000 clones; roughly 94% of them occurred a single time. The ten largest clones represent 1.2% of the sample. The sequenced material came from naive CD8+ T cells sorted from blood. The cell subset or site label corresponds to: CD45RA+CCR7+. All receptors derive from a man younger than 35 in good health.

The V call is TRBV28, the J call TRBJ2-3; D unresolved. V dropped 8 bases and J dropped 5 bases, with 11 bases sitting between them. Germline loops: CDR1 MDHEN, CDR2 SYDVKM. The length of the CDR3 is 12 residues. CDR3 nucleotide sequence: TGTGCCAGCCAAGTCTCACAAGATACGCAGTATTTT. Translating it yields CASQVSQDTQYF.

The chain recombines TRBV2 with TRBJ2-7; 9 bases fit TRBD1. This CDR3 is built from 13 residues. Germline trimming cut 6 bases from V and 3 bases from J; bases unmatched to any gene: 3. Germline values: CDR1 SNHLY, CDR2 FYNNEI. The CDR3 bases are TGTGCCAGCAGCTGGACAGGGGACTACGAGCAGTACTTC. Residues: CASSWTGDYEQYF.

The chain is built from TRBV6-1 and TRBJ2-2, with D perhaps being TRBD1 or TRBD2 (5 bases each). CDR1 is MNHNS, CDR2 SASEGT, per germline. V was trimmed by 1 base and J by 6 bases, leaving 12 bases between them. The CDR3 has 15 amino acids. The CDR3 nucleotides are TGTGCCAGCAGTGAAGGGGGGTGGGACGCCGGGGAGCTGTTTTTT. This gives the protein CASSEGGWDAGELFF.

CDR3 loop: CASSPWDSLNYEQYF. The CDR3 region has the DNA TGTGCCAGCTCACCCTGGGACAGCCTGAACTACGAGCAGTACTTC. J is TRBJ2-7 and V is TRBV18, with 7 bases aligning to TRBD1. The germline gives CDR1 KGHSH, CDR2 LQKENI. Trimming took 3 bases from V and 3 from J; bases not matched to a gene: 8. The CDR3 has 15 amino acids.

This chain uses TRBV7-3 with TRBJ1-1, with TRBD1 matching 8 bases. J was trimmed by 6 bases and V by 4 bases; bases with no gene match: 4. CDR1 and CDR2 (germline): SGHTA, FQGTGA. This CDR3 is built from 13 residues. The CDR3 DNA is TGTGCCAGCAGCTACGACAGGGGAGCTGAAGCTTTCTTT. Encoded protein: CASSYDRGAEAFF.